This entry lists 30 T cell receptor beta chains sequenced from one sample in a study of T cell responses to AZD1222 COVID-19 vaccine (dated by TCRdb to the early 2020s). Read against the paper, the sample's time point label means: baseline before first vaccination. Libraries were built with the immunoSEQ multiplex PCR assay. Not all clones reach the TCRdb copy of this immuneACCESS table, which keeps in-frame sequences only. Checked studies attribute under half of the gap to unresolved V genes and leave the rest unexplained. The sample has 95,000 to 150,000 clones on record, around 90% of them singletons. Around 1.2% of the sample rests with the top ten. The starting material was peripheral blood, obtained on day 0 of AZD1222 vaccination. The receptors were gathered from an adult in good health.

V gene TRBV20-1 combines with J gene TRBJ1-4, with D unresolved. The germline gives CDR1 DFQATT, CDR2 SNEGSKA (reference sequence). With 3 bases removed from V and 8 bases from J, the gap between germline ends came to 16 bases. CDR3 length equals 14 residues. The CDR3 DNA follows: TGCAGTGCTAGTTCCGGGAGCGGGTACGAAAAACTGTTTTTT. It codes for CSASSGSGYEKLFF.

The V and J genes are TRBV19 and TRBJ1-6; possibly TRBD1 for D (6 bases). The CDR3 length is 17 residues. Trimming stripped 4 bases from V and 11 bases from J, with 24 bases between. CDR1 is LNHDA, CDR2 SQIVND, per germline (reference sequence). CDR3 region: CASSTSDRPLSRAPLHF. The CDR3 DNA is TGTGCCAGTAGTACCTCGGACAGACCTCTTTCGAGGGCACCCCTCCACTTT.

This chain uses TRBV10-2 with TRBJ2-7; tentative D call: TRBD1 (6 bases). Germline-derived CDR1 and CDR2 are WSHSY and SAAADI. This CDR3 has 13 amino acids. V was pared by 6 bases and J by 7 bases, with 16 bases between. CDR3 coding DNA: TGCGCCAGCAGGGCTGAAAGGGGGTGGGAGCAGTACTTC. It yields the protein CASRAERGWEQYF.

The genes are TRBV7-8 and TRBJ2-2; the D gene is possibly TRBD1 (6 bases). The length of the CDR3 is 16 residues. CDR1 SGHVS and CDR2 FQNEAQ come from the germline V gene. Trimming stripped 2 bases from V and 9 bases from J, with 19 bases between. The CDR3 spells CASSLTLDSLGRELFF. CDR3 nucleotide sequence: TGTGCCAGCAGCTTAACCCTGGACAGCCTTGGGAGGGAGCTGTTTTTT.

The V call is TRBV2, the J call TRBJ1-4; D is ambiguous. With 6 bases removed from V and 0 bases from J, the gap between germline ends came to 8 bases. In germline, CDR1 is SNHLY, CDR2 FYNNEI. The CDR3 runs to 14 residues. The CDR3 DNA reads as TGTGCCAGCAGGATATATCCAACTAATGAAAAACTGTTTTTT. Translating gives CASRIYPTNEKLFF.

The CDR3 protein is CASSSQGWDTEAFF. CDR3 DNA sequence: TGTGCCAGCAGTTCTCAGGGGTGGGACACTGAAGCTTTCTTT. V usage is TRBV27 and J usage is TRBJ1-1, with D possibly TRBD1 on 6 matching bases. The germline CDR1 and CDR2 sequences are MNHEY and SMNVEV (reference sequence). This CDR3 is 14 amino acids long. Trimming took off 4 bases at V and 3 bases at J, with 12 bases between the two ends.

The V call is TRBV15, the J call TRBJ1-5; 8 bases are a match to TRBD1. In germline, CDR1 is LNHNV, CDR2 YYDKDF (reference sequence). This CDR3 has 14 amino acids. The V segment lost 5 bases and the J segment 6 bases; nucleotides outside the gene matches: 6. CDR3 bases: TGTGCCACCAGCTCCCAACAGGGGGGTCAGCCCCAGCATTTT. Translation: CATSSQQGGQPQHF.

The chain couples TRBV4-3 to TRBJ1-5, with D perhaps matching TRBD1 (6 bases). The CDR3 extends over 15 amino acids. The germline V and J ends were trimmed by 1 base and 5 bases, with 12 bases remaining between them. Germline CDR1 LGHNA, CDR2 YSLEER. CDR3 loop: CASSQGGQGYQPQHF. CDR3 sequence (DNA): TGCGCCAGCAGCCAAGGTGGGCAGGGGTATCAGCCCCAGCATTTT.

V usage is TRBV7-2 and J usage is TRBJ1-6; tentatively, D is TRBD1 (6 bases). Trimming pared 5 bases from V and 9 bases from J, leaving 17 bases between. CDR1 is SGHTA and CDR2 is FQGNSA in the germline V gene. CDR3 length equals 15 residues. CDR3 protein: CASSLSRGASSPLHF. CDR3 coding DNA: TGTGCCAGCAGCCTTTCGAGGGGGGCGAGTTCACCCCTCCACTTT.

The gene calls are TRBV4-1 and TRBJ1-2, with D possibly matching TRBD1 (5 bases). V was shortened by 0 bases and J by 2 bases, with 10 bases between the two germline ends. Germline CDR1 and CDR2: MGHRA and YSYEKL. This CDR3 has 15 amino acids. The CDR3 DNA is TGCGCCAGCAGCCAAGAACTTTCAGGGAACTATGGCTACACCTTC. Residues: CASSQELSGNYGYTF.

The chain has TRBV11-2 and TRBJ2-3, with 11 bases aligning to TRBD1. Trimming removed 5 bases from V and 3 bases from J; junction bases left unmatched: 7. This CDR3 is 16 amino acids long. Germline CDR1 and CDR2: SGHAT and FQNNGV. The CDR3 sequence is CASSPPGTGGTDTQYF. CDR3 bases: TGTGCCAGCAGCCCTCCCGGGACAGGGGGGACAGATACGCAGTATTTT.

The CDR3 here is CASRIMGGRTDTQYF. The CDR3 region has the DNA TGTGCCAGCAGGATAATGGGGGGTAGGACAGATACGCAGTATTTT. The J gene is TRBJ2-3, the V gene TRBV5-8; D might be TRBD2 (6 bases). The CDR3 runs 15 residues. Germline CDR1 and CDR2: SGHTS and YDEGEE. V lost 5 bases to trimming and J lost 3 bases, with 16 bases between them.

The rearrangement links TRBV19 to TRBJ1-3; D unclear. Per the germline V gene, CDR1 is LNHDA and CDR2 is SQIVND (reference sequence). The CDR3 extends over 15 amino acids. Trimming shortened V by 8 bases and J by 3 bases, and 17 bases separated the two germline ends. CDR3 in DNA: TGTGCCAGTCACGGGCAGCCCTCCAGTGGAAACACCATATATTTT. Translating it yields CASHGQPSSGNTIYF.

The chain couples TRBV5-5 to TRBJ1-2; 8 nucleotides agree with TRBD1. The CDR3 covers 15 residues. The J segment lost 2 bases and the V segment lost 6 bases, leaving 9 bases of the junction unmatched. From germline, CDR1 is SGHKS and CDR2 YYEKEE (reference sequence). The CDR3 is CASTRMDRVNYGYTF. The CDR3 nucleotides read TGTGCCAGCACCCGGATGGACAGGGTAAACTATGGCTACACCTTC.

The CDR3, as DNA: TGTGCCAGCTCACAGGGGTATGAGCAGTTCTTC. Its protein is CASSQGYEQFF. The gene calls are TRBV28 and TRBJ2-1; TRBD1 matches at 7 bases. This CDR3 is 11 amino acids long. V shed 8 bases and J 8 bases; nucleotides not matched to a gene: 3. Looked up from germline, CDR1 is MDHEN and CDR2 is SYDVKM. The whole variable domain, filled in from reference TRBV28 and TRBJ2-1, reads DVKVTQSSRYLVKRTGEKVFLECVQDMDHENMFWYRQDPGLGLRLIYFSYDVKMKEKGDIPEGYSVSREKKERFSLILESASTNQTSMYLCASSQGYEQFFGPGTRLTVL.

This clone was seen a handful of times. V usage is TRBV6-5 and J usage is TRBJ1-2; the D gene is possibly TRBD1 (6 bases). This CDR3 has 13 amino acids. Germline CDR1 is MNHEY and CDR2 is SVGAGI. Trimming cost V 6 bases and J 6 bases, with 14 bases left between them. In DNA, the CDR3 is TGTGCCAGCAGGAAATCCGGGGGCGATGGCTACACCTTC. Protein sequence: CASRKSGGDGYTF.

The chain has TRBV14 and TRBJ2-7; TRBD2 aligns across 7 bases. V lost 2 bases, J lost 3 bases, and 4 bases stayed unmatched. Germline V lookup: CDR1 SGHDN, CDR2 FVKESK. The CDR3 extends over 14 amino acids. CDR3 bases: TGTGCCAGCAGCCAATCGGGGGGTCACTACGAGCAGTACTTC. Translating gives CASSQSGGHYEQYF.

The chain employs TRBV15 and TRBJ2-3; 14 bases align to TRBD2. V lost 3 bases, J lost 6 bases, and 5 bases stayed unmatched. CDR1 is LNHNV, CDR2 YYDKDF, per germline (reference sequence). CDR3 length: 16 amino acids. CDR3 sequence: CATSRIGLAGGDTQYF. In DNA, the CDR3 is TGTGCCACCAGCAGGATAGGACTAGCGGGGGGTGATACGCAGTATTTT.

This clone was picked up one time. This chain's CDR3 is CASSELRSSGETQYF. In DNA form, the CDR3 reads TGCGCCAGCAGCGAACTGAGGTCTAGCGGCGAGACCCAGTACTTC. The chain joins TRBV5-1 to TRBJ2-5; 7 bases fit TRBD2. J lost 5 bases, V lost 4 bases, and 11 bases had no gene match. The CDR3 contains 15 residues. CDR1 is SGHRS, CDR2 YFSETQ, per germline.

CDR3 in DNA: TGTGCCAGCAGCTTAATGGGGGTGGCTAATGAAAAACTGTTTTTT. Translation: CASSLMGVANEKLFF. The V gene is TRBV7-9, the J gene TRBJ1-4; TRBD1 might be the D (5 bases). With 2 bases removed from V and 3 bases from J, the gap between germline ends came to 10 bases. The germline gives CDR1 SEHNR, CDR2 FQNEAQ (reference sequence). This CDR3 has 15 residues.

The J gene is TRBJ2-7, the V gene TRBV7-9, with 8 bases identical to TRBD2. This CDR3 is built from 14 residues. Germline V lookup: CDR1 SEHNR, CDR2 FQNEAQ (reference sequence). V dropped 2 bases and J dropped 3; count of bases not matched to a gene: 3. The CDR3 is CASSLISGSYEQYF. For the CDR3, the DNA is TGTGCCAGCAGCTTAATCAGCGGGAGCTACGAGCAGTACTTC.

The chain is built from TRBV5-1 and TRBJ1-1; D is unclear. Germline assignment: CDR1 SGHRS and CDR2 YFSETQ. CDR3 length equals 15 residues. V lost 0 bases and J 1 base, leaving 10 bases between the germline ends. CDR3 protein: CASSLVGRGNTEAFF. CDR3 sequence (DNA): TGCGCCAGCAGCTTGGTCGGTCGGGGGAACACTGAAGCTTTCTTT. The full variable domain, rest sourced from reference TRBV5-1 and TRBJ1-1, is KAGVTQTPRYLIKTRGQQVTLSCSPISGHRSVSWYQQTPGQGLQFLFEYFSETQRNKGNFPGRFSGRQFSNSRSEMNVSTLELGDSALYLCASSLVGRGNTEAFFGQGTRLTVV.

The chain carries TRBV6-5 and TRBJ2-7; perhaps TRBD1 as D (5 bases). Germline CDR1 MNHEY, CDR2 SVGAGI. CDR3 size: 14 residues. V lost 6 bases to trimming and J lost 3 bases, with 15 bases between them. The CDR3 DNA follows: TGTGCCAGCAGGCTAGGGGCGACAAGCTACGAGCAGTACTTC. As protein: CASRLGATSYEQYF.

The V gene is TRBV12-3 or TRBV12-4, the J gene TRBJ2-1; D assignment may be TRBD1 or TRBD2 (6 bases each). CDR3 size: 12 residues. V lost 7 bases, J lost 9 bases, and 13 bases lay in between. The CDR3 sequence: CASTPGGFEQFF. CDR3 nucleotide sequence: TGTGCCAGCACCCCCGGGGGCTTTGAGCAGTTCTTC.

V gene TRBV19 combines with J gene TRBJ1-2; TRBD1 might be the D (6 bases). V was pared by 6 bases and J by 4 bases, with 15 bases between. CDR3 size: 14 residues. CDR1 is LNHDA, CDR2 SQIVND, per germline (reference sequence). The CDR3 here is CASSQEGVTYGYTF. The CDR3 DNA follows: TGTGCCAGTAGCCAGGAGGGGGTGACCTATGGCTACACCTTC. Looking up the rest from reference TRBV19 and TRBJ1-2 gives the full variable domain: DGGITQSPKYLFRKEGQNVTLSCEQNLNHDAMYWYRQDPGQGLRLIYYSQIVNDFQKGDIAEGYSVSREKKESFPLTVTSAQKNPTAFYLCASSQEGVTYGYTFGSGTRLTVV.

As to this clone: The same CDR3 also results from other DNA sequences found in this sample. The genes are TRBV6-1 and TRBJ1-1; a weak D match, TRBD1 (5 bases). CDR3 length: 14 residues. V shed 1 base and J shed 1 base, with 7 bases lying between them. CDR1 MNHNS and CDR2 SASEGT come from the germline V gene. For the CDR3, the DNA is TGTGCCAGCAGTGAAGGGGGCAAGAACACTGAAGCTTTCTTT. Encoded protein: CASSEGGKNTEAFF.

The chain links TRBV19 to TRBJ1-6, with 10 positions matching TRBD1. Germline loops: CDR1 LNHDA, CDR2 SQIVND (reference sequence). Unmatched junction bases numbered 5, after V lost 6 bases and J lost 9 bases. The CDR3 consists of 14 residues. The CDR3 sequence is CASSWTGGLSPLHF. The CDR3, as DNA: TGTGCCAGTAGCTGGACAGGGGGTCTTTCACCCCTCCACTTT.

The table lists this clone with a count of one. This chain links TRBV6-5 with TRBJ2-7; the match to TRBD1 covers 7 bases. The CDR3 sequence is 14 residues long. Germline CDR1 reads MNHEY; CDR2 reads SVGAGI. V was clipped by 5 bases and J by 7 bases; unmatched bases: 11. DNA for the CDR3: TGTGCCAGCAGTCCACGACAGGGTTCCTGGGAGCAGTACTTC. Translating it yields CASSPRQGSWEQYF.

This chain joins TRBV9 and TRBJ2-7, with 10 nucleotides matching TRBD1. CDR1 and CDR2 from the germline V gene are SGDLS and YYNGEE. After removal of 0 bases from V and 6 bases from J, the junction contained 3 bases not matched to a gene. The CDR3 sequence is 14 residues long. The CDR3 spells CASSVAGTGVEQYF. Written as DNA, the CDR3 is TGTGCCAGCAGCGTAGCAGGGACAGGGGTCGAGCAGTACTTC.

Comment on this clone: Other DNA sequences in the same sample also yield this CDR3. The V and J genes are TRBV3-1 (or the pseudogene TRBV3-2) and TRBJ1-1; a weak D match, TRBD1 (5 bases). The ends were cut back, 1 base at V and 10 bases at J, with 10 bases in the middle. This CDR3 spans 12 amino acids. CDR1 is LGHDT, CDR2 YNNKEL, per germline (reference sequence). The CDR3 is CASSQGQGGAFF. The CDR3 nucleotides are TGTGCCAGCAGCCAAGGTCAGGGCGGAGCTTTCTTT.